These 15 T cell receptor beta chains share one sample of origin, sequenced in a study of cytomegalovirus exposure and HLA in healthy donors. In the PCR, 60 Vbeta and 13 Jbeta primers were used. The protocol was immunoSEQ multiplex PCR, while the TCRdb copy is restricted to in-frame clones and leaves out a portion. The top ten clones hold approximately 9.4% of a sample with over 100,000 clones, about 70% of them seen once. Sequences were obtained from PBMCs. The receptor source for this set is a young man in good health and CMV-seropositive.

The CDR3 region has the DNA TGCAGCGTTGAAGATCGAACAGACCCCTATGGCTACACCTTC. It is translated as CSVEDRTDPYGYTF. The V call is TRBV29-1, the J call TRBJ1-2; D call uncertain. With 0 bases removed from V and 4 bases from J, the gap between germline ends came to 12 bases. This CDR3 is built from 14 residues. Germline values: CDR1 SQVTM, CDR2 ANQGSEA.

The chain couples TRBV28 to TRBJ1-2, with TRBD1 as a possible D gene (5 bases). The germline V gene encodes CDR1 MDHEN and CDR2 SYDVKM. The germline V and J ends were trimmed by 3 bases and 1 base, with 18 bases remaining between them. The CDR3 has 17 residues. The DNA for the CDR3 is TGTGCCAGCAGTTTTGGGGCCGAAGTAGGCCTTAACTATGGCTACACCTTC. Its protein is CASSFGAEVGLNYGYTF.

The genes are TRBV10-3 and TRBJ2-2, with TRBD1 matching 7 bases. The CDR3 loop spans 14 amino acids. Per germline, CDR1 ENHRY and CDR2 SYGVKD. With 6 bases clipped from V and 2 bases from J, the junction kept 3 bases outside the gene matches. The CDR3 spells CAISGQENTGELFF. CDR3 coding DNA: TGTGCCATCAGCGGACAGGAAAACACCGGGGAGCTGTTTTTT.

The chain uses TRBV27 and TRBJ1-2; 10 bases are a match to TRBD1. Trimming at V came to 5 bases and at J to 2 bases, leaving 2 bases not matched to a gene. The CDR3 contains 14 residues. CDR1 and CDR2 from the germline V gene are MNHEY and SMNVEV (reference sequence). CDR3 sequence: CASSPGQGNYGYTF. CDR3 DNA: TGTGCCAGCAGTCCGGGACAGGGGAACTATGGCTACACCTTC.

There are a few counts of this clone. CDR3 loop: CASSLSGGSHLSGNTIYF. Here the CDR3 DNA reads TGTGCCAGCAGCTTATCGGGAGGCAGCCATTTATCTGGAAACACCATATATTTT. The genes are TRBV7-9 and TRBJ1-3; D ambiguous. The CDR3 has 18 residues. Per the germline V gene, CDR1 is SEHNR and CDR2 is FQNEAQ (reference sequence). V lost 2 bases to trimming and J lost 1 base, with 18 bases between them. The full variable domain, completed using reference TRBV7-9 and TRBJ1-3, is DTGVSQNPRHKITKRGQNVTFRCDPISEHNRLYWYRQTLGQGPEFLTYFQNEAQLEKSRLLSDRFSAERPKGSFSTLEIQRTEQGDSAMYLCASSLSGGSHLSGNTIYFGEGSWLTVV.

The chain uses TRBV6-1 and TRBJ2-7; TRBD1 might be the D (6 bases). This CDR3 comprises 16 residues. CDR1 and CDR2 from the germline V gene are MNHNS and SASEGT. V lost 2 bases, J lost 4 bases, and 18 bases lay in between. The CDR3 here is CASSETLTGLAYEQYF. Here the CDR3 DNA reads TGTGCCAGCAGTGAAACCCTAACAGGGTTAGCGTACGAGCAGTACTTC.

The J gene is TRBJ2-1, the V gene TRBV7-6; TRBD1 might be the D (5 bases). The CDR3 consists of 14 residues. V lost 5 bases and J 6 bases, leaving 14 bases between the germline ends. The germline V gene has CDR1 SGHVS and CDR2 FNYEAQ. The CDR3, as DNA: TGTGCCAGCAGCCGTCCGGACATCCTCAATGAGCAGTTCTTC. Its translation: CASSRPDILNEQFF. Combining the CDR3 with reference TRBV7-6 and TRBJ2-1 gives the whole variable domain GAGVSQSPRYKVTKRGQDVALRCDPISGHVSLYWYRQALGQGPEFLTYFNYEAQQDKSGLPNDRFSAERPEGSISTLTIQRTEQRDSAMYRCASSRPDILNEQFFGPGTRLTVL.

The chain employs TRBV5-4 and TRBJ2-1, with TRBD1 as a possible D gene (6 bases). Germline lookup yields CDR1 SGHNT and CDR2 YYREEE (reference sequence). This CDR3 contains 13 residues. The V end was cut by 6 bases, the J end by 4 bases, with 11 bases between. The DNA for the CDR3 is TGTGCCAGCAAGGAAGGGGGATACAATGAGCAGTTCTTC. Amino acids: CASKEGGYNEQFF.

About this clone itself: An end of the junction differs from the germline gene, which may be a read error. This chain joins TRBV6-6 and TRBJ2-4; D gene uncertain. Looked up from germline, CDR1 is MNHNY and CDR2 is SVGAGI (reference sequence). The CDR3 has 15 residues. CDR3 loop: CASVRETLAKNTQYF. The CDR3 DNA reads TGTGCCAGCGTCAGAGAAACTTTAGCCAAAAACACTCAGTACTTC.

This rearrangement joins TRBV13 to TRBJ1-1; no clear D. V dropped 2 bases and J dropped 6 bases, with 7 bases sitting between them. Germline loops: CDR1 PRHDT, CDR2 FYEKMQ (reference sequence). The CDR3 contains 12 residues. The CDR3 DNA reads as TGTGCCAGCAGCTTAATAGTGGCTGAAGCTTTCTTT. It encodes CASSLIVAEAFF.

CDR3 in amino acids: CASRVGTVNSPLHF. CDR3 DNA sequence: TGTGCCAGCAGGGTCGGGACAGTTAATTCACCCCTCCACTTT. V and J are TRBV28 and TRBJ1-6; 7 positions match TRBD1. Germline CDR1 and CDR2: MDHEN and SYDVKM. Losses at the gene ends were 6 bases for V and 6 bases for J; bases not matched to a gene: 5. The CDR3 consists of 14 residues.

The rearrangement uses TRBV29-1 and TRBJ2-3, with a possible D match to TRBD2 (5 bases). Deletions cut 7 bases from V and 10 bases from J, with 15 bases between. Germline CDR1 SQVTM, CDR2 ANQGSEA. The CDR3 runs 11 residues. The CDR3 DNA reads TGCAGCGAGTCAACCGGGGTTGCGCAGTATTTT. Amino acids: CSESTGVAQYF.

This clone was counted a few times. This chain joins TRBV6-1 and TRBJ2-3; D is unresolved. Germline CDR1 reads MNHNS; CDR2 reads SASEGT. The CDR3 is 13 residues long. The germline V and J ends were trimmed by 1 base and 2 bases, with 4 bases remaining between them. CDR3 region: CASSEVSTDTQYF. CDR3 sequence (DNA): TGTGCCAGCAGTGAAGTCTCCACAGATACGCAGTATTTT.

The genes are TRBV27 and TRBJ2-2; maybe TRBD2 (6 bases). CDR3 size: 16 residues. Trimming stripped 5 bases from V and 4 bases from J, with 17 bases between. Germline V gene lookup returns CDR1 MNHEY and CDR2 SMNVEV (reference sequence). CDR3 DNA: TGTGCCAGCAGTCCGCCGGGAGCGGTCTCCACCGGGGAGCTGTTTTTT. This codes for CASSPPGAVSTGELFF.

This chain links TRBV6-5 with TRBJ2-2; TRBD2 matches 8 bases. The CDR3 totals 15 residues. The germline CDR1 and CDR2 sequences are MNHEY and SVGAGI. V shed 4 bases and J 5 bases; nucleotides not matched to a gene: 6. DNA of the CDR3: TGTGCCAGCAGTTTCTCCGGGGGGGGGACCGGGGAGCTGTTTTTT. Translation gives CASSFSGGGTGELFF.